This paragraph reports one T cell receptor beta chain. Its antigen is currently unknown. The data were produced by immunoSEQ multiplex PCR, yet TCRdb's version contains in-frame clones alone and is incomplete. The sample yields tens of thousands of clones, 85% to 90% seen once. These data come from a study of OX40 agonist ivuxolimab in advanced cancers. Germline V gene lookup returns CDR1 WSHSY and CDR2 SAAADI. The length of the CDR3 is 14 residues. Trimming took 4 bases from V and 7 from J; bases not matched to a gene: 4. Overall study findings and caveats: Mean expanded clone counts were higher in CD8+ than CD4+ T cells. Low normalized T-cell clonal expansion was additionally recorded for some nonresponders. Antigen targets of the expanded peripheral T cells went undetermined. Expansion of clones was among the lowest in partial responders at 0.1-3.0 mg/kg.

The TCR sequence derives from an adult with an advanced solid tumor such as melanoma, head and neck, liver or kidney cancer. Here the sequenced sample was CD4+ or CD8+ T cells sorted from blood, taken in a trial of the OX40 agonist ivuxolimab. The chain couples TRBV10-2 to TRBJ2-2; 9 bases agree with TRBD1. This chain's CDR3 is CASSAGQGHGELFF. For the CDR3, the DNA is TGCGCCAGCAGTGCGGGACAGGGTCACGGGGAGCTGTTTTTT.